The rows below give T cell receptor beta chains drawn from one sample of a study of OX40 agonist ivuxolimab in advanced cancers. Clones were read by immunoSEQ multiplex PCR, and TCRdb kept only the in-frame ones, dropping some. The sample lists some 64,000 clones, roughly 87% seen once, with 0.35% in the top ten. The sample in question was CD4+ or CD8+ T cells sorted from blood, obtained in a trial of the OX40 agonist ivuxolimab. These receptors all stem from an adult with an advanced solid tumor such as melanoma, head and neck, liver or kidney cancer. Both conserved end residues are part of each CDR3. D genes are given only for firm matches. Size is omitted from some rows. Given values are once, few, many or a class for expanded clones.

J,D,V,size,CDR3,DNA
TRBJ1-5,TRBD1,TRBV2,few,CASSPTGPGQPQHF,TGTGCCAGCAGCCCGACAGGGCCTGGGCAGCCCCAGCATTTT
TRBJ1-2,NA,TRBV7-2,NA,CASSPDSSNYGYTF,TGTGCCAGCAGTCCCGACAGTTCTAACTATGGCTACACCTTC
TRBJ1-4,TRBD1,TRBV7-8,NA,CASSLDPGTGGEKLFF,TGTGCCAGCAGCCTTGACCCCGGGACAGGGGGTGAAAAACTGTTTTTT
TRBJ2-1,NA,TRBV6-6,NA,CASSPDNEQFF,TGTGCCAGCAGTCCGGACAATGAGCAGTTCTTC
TRBJ1-1,NA,TRBV6-1,NA,CASSSGWNTEAFF,TGTGCCAGCAGTTCGGGCTGGAACACTGAAGCTTTCTTT
TRBJ1-6,TRBD1,TRBV30,few,CAWSAGQGGSPLHF,TGTGCCTGGAGTGCGGGACAGGGCGGTTCACCCCTCCACTTT
TRBJ2-7,TRBD1,TRBV5-1,NA,CASSLLPGQGYYEQYF,TGCGCCAGCAGCTTACTACCGGGACAGGGGTACTACGAGCAGTACTTC
TRBJ2-3,NA,TRBV19,few,CASSMWGKQGSTDTQYF,TGTGCCAGTAGTATGTGGGGGAAACAGGGATCCACAGATACGCAGTATTTT
TRBJ2-7,NA,TRBV6-6,few,CASSPNYEQYF,TGTGCCAGCAGTCCAAACTACGAGCAGTACTTC
TRBJ1-1,NA,TRBV11-3,NA,CASSPGGPLNTEAFF,TGTGCCAGCAGCCCCGGGGGTCCCTTGAACACTGAAGCTTTCTTT
TRBJ1-1,TRBD1,TRBV11-1,NA,CASRSKGATGEAFF,TGTGCCAGCAGGTCTAAGGGGGCTACAGGAGAAGCTTTCTTT
TRBJ1-2,TRBD1,TRBV6-5,once,CASSYPRTGYYGYTF,TGTGCCAGCAGTTACCCCCGGACAGGGTACTATGGCTACACCTTC
TRBJ2-3,TRBD1,TRBV18,NA,CASSPDRGATDTQYF,TGTGCCAGCTCACCTGACAGGGGTGCCACAGATACGCAGTATTTT
TRBJ1-5,NA,TRBV23-1,NA,CASSLRNRASYQPQHF,TGCGCCAGCAGTCTCCGTAACAGGGCATCCTATCAGCCCCAGCATTTT
TRBJ2-3,NA,TRBV6-1,NA,CASSRVFDADTQYF,TGTGCCAGCAGCCGTGTGTTCGACGCAGATACGCAGTATTTT
TRBJ2-3,TRBD1,TRBV11-2,NA,CASTQGARSTDTQYF,TGTGCCAGCACGCAGGGGGCGAGGAGCACAGATACGCAGTATTTT
TRBJ2-1,NA,TRBV27,NA,CASSFHNEQFF,TGTGCCAGCAGTTTCCACAATGAGCAGTTCTTC
TRBJ1-6,NA,TRBV4-3,NA,CASSQEKWDSRPLHF,TGCGCCAGCAGCCAAGAGAAATGGGACTCGAGACCCCTCCACTTT